This T cell receptor beta chain comes out of a study of T cell responses to AZD1222 COVID-19 vaccine. CDR3 length: 11 amino acids. V shed 2 bases and J shed 6 bases, with 5 bases lying between them. Germline V lookup: CDR1 SGDLS, CDR2 YYNGEE. Whole-study findings and limits: The CD4 TCRs associated with vaccination extended across spike and predominated at 160-218 and 743-854. Reports indicate that nearly half of spike-specific TCRs are directed at unmutated variant regions.

Only a few counts were recorded for this clone. Its antigen remains unidentified. TCRdb's table, derived via immunoSEQ multiplex PCR, lists solely in-frame clones and lacks some. The data show about 85,000 clones, roughly 90% seen once. The clonotype was recovered from an adult in good health. The specimen was peripheral blood, collected on day 0 of AZD1222 vaccination. The rearrangement uses TRBV9 and TRBJ2-5; unclear D gene. This chain's CDR3 is CASSVGKTQYF. In DNA form, the CDR3 reads TGTGCCAGCAGCGTTGGAAAGACCCAGTACTTC. Combining the CDR3 with reference TRBV9 and TRBJ2-5 gives the whole variable domain DSGVTQTPKHLITATGQRVTLRCSPRSGDLSVYWYQQSLDQGLQFLIQYYNGEERAKGNILERFSAQQFPDLHSELNLSSLELGDSALYFCASSVGKTQYFGPGTRLLVL.